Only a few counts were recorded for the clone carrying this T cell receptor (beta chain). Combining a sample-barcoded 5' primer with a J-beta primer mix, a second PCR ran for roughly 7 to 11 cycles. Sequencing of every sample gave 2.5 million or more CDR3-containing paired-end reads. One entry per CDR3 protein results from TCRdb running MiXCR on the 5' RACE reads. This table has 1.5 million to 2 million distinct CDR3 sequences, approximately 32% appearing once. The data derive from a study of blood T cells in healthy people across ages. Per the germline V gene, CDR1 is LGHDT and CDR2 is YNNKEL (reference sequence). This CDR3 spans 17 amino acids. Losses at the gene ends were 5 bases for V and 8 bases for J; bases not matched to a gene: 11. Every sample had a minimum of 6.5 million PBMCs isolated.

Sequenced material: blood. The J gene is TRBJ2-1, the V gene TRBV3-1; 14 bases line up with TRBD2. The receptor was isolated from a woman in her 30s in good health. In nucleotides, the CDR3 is TGTGCCAGCAGCACTCGGACTAGCGGGAGGTTTTTCGATGAGCAGTTCTTC. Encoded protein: CASSTRTSGRFFDEQFF.